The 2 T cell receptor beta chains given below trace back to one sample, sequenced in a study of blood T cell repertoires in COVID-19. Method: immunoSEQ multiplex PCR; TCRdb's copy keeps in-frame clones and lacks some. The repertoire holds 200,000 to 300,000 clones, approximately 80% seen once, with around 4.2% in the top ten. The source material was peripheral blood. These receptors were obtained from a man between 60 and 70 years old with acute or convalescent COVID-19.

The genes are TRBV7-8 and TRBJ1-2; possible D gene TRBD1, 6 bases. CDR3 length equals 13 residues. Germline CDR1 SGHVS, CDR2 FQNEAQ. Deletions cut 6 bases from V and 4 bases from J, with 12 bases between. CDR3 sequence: CASSPGEFYGYTF. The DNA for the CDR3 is TGTGCCAGCAGTCCAGGGGAATTCTATGGCTACACCTTC.

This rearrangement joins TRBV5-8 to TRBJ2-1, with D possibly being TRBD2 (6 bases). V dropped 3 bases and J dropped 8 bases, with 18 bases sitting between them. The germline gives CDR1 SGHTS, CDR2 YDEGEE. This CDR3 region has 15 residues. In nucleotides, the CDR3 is TGTGCCAGCAGCTATCCTCCGGGACTCGGGTATGAGCAGTTCTTC. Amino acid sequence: CASSYPPGLGYEQFF.